This section outlines one T cell receptor beta chain sequence together with its context. Its antigen is currently unknown. The data were obtained in a study of cytomegalovirus exposure and HLA in healthy donors. Researchers ran the PCR with 60 Vbeta and 13 Jbeta primers. The repertoire was sequenced with immunoSEQ multiplex PCR; TCRdb's copy has only in-frame clones and lacks some. The table includes fewer than 200,000 clones, 65% to 70% detected once. Healthy bone marrow donors formed the donor group. Study results and limitations: Across donors, most TCRs were seen rarely, yet some public ones were widespread.

Sequenced: PBMCs. This clonotype was obtained from a woman aged 18-35 years in good health and CMV-seropositive.

This chain's CDR3 is CASSSRGGLAAYEQYF. DNA of the CDR3: TGTGCCAGCAGCTCCCGAGGGGGACTAGCGGCCTACGAGCAGTACTTC. This sequence joins TRBV7-2 and TRBJ2-7; 11 bases line up with TRBD2. Per germline, CDR1 SGHTA and CDR2 FQGNSA. The CDR3 covers 16 residues. The V segment lost 4 bases and the J segment 2 bases; nucleotides outside the gene matches: 7.